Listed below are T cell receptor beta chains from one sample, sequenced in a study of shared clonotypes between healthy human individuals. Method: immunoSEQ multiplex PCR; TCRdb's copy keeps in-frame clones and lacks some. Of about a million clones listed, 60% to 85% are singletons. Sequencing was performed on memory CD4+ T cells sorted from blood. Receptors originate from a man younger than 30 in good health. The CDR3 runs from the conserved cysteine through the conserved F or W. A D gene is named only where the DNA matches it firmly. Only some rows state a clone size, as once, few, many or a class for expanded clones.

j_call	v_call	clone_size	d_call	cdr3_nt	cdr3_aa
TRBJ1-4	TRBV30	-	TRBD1	TGTGCCTGGAGTTCGTCGGGACAGCCTAATGAAAAACTGTTTTTT	CAWSSSGQPNEKLFF
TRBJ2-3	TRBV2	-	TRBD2	TGTGCCAGCAGACTATCGACTAGCGGGCCACTTAGCACAGATACGCAGTATTTT	CASRLSTSGPLSTDTQYF
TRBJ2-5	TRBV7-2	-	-	TGTGCCAGCAGCCCGAGAGACAAAGTACGCATACAAGAGACCCAGTACTTC	CASSPRDKVRIQETQYF
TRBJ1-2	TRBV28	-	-	TGTGCCAGCAGGGCCGGGACTGCGAACCGGAGGGCTGGCTACACCTTC	CASRAGTANRRAGYTF
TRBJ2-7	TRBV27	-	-	TGTGCCAGCGGCAGTTCGGCCTCCTACGAGCAGTACTTC	CASGSSASYEQYF
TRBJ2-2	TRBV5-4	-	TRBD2	TGTGCCAGCAGTTTCGGGAGGGGTATAACCGGGGAGCTGTTTTTT	CASSFGRGITGELFF
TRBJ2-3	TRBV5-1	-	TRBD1	TGCGCCAGCAGCGGGGGACAGGGCACAGATACGCAGTATTTT	CASSGGQGTDTQYF
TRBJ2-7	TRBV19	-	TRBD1	TGTGCCAGTAGTACACAGGGGGCATTTAACGAGCAGTACTTC	CASSTQGAFNEQYF
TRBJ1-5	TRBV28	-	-	TGTGCCAGCACCCCCGGGGGAGGGGGCAATCAGCCCCAGCATTTT	CASTPGGGGNQPQHF
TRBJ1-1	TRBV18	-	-	TGTGCCAGCTCATCGCCGACAAGGGCGGGAGTCGAAGCTTTCTTT	CASSSPTRAGVEAFF
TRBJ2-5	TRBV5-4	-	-	TGTGCCAGCAGCTTGGGCGGACCGGCGGGAGAGACCCAGTACTTC	CASSLGGPAGETQYF
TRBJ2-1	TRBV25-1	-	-	TGTGCCAGCAGCCAACATACGGGCTCATACAGGAATGAGCAGTTCTTC	CASSQHTGSYRNEQFF
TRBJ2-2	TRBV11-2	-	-	TGTGCCAGCAGCTTAGGCCAGAACACCGGGGAGCTGTTTTTT	CASSLGQNTGELFF
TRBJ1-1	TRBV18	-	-	TGTGCCAGCTCAACCAATGGGGACACTGAAGCTTTCTTT	CASSTNGDTEAFF
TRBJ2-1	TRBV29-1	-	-	TGCAGCGTTGATAACTCGTACAATGAGCAGTTCTTC	CSVDNSYNEQFF
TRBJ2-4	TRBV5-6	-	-	TGTGCCAGCAGCTCGAGGGGAGCCAAAAACATTCAGTACTTC	CASSSRGAKNIQYF
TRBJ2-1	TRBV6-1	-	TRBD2	TGTGCCAGCAGTGCATCTAGCGGGAGTCCGCAGCGGAATGAGCAGTTCTTC	CASSASSGSPQRNEQFF
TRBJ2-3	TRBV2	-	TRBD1	TGTGCCAGCAGTGAGACAGGGGGCGCGGATACGCAGTATTTT	CASSETGGADTQYF
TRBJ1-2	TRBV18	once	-	TGTGCCAGCTCACCAGCTGAGGGGGTCTATGGCTACACCTTC	CASSPAEGVYGYTF
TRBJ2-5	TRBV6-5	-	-	TGTGCCAGCAGTTACTCTGGGAACCTCCAAGAGACCCAGTACTTC	CASSYSGNLQETQYF
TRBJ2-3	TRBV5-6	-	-	TGTGCCAGCAGCCGTTCGGGGCAGGGGCCCTTTTTAGGCACCGATACGCAGTATTTT	CASSRSGQGPFLGTDTQYF
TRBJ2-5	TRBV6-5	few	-	TGTGCCAGCTCTGGGGCCCGGGGCGAGACCCAGTACTTC	CASSGARGETQYF
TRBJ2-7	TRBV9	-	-	TGTGCCAGCAGCGTAGGAGGGTACGAGCAGTACTTC	CASSVGGYEQYF
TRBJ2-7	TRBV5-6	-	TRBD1	TGTGCCAGCAGCTTGGTGGGGACAGGGTCCTACGAGCAGTACTTC	CASSLVGTGSYEQYF
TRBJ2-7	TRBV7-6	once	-	TGTGCCAGCAGCTTAAAACAGACCTACGAGCAGTACTTC	CASSLKQTYEQYF
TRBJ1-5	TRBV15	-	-	TGTGCCACCAGCAGAGACCGGAGGAGGGATCAGCCCCAGCATTTT	CATSRDRRRDQPQHF
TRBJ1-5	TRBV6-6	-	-	TGTGCCAGCAGGTCGGGCCTCAATCAGCCCCAGCATTTT	CASRSGLNQPQHF
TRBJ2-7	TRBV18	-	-	TGTGCCAGCTCCACGCCGGATTCTGCCTACGAGCAGTACTTC	CASSTPDSAYEQYF
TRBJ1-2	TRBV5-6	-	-	TGTGCCAGCAGCTTGGACCGGCGAGGCTACACCTTC	CASSLDRRGYTF
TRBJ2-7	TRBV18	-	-	TGTGCCAGCTCACCAGAGGGGTCTCGAGTCTACGAGCAGTACTTC	CASSPEGSRVYEQYF
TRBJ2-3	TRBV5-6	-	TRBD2	TGTGCCAGCAGTTCTAGCGGTAACACAGATACGCAGTATTTT	CASSSSGNTDTQYF
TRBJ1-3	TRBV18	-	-	TGTGCCAGCTCACCTGGGGACACCATATATTTT	CASSPGDTIYF
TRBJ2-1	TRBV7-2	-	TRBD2	TGTGCCAGCAGCTTAGCAGCGGGAGGGCCGAATGAGCAGTTCTTC	CASSLAAGGPNEQFF
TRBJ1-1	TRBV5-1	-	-	TGCGCCAGCAGCAGAGGGGACATGGGGAGCGACACTGAAGCTTTCTTT	CASSRGDMGSDTEAFF
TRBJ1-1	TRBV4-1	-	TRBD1	TGCGCCAGCAGCCAAGGTTCGGGACAGGGATACATGAACACTGAAGCTTTCTTT	CASSQGSGQGYMNTEAFF
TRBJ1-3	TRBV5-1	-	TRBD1	TGCGCCAGCAGCTCCAATACAGGGGGCTTTGGAAACACCATATATTTT	CASSSNTGGFGNTIYF
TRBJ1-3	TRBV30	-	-	TGTGCCTGGAGGCCCGGTGGGGGAAACACCATATATTTT	CAWRPGGGNTIYF
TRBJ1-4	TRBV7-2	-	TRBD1	TGTGCCAGCAGCCCACAGGGGACAACTAATGAAAAACTGTTTTTT	CASSPQGTTNEKLFF
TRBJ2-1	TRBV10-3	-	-	TGTGCCATCAGTGGGGGGGGCAGTTTCAATGAGCAGTTCTTC	CAISGGGSFNEQFF
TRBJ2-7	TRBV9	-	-	TGTGCCAGCAGCCCAGAGGGTGGCTGGGCCGCCCACGAGCAGTACTTC	CASSPEGGWAAHEQYF
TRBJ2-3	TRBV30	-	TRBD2	TGTGCCTGGATGCTAGCGGGACGTAGCACAGATACGCAGTATTTT	CAWMLAGRSTDTQYF
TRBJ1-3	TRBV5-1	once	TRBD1	TGCGCCAGCAGCTTGGCCGGGACAGGACCCTCTGGAAACACCATATATTTT	CASSLAGTGPSGNTIYF
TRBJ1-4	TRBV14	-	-	TGTGCCAGCAGCTACCTTCGAGGGAGCAATGAAAAACTGTTTTTT	CASSYLRGSNEKLFF
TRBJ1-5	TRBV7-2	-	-	TGTGCCAGCAGCTTATGGGGGGGGAGCAATCAGCCCCAGCATTTT	CASSLWGGSNQPQHF
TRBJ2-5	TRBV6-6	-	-	TGTGCCAGCAGTTACGTCTCGGAGACCCAGTACTTC	CASSYVSETQYF
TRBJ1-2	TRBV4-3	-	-	TGCGCCAGCAGCCAAGAAACTGGGGGATACTATGGCTACACCTTC	CASSQETGGYYGYTF
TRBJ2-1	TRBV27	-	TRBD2	TGTGCCAGCAGTTCGCTAGCGGGGGACAATGAGCAGTTCTTC	CASSSLAGDNEQFF
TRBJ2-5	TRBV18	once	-	TGTGCCAGCTCACCAGATAAAGTAGAGACCCAGTACTTC	CASSPDKVETQYF
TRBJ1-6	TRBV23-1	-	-	TGCGCCATACCCGACAGGAGGCAATATAATTCACCCCTCCACTTT	CAIPDRRQYNSPLHF
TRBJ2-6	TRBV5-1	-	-	TGCGCCAGCAGCTTGGGGGCTGGGGCCAACGTCCTGACTTTC	CASSLGAGANVLTF
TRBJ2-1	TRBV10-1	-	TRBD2	TGCGCCAGCAGTGAGGAGCGGGGGGCCGCCCCAAATGAGCAGTTCTTC	CASSEERGAAPNEQFF
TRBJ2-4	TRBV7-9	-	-	TGTGCCAGCAGCTTGGAGACAGGCCACTTGATTCAGTACTTC	CASSLETGHLIQYF
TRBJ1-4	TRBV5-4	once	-	TGTGCCAGCAGCCTCGGGACCTTGGATGAAAAACTGTTTTTT	CASSLGTLDEKLFF
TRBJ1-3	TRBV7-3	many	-	TGTGCCAGCAGCGAGGGACCGACGGGAAACACCATATATTTT	CASSEGPTGNTIYF
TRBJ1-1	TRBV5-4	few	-	TGTGCCAGCAGCTTCGACAGCACTGAAGCTTTCTTT	CASSFDSTEAFF
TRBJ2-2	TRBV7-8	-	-	TGTGCCAGCAGCTTGGCGGAGAAATCGAAGCGAACCGGGGAGCTGTTTTTT	CASSLAEKSKRTGELFF
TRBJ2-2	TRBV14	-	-	TGTGCCAGCAGCCAAAATCTTCCCCCCACCGGGGAGCTGTTTTTT	CASSQNLPPTGELFF